One sample yielded the 12 T cell receptor beta chains listed below, sequenced in a study of cytomegalovirus exposure and HLA in healthy donors. The PCR made use of 60 Vbeta and 13 Jbeta primers. Here immunoSEQ multiplex PCR was the method, and the copy in TCRdb shows in-frame clones only, minus some. The sample yields 110,000 to 150,000 clones, about 80% seen once. Sequencing was carried out using PBMCs. The receptors originated from a man aged 35-49 years in good health and CMV-seronegative.

This chain links TRBV27 with TRBJ2-3; the match to TRBD2 covers 8 bases. Germline CDR1 reads MNHEY; CDR2 reads SMNVEV (reference sequence). The CDR3 spans 12 residues. The ends lost 6 bases at V and 10 bases at J; junction bases unmatched: 6. The CDR3 loop reads CASRPSGGSQYF. CDR3 in DNA: TGTGCCAGCAGACCAAGCGGGGGCTCGCAGTATTTT.

V gene TRBV7-2 combines with J gene TRBJ2-5; no firm D call. V was shortened by 6 bases and J by 5 bases, with 16 bases between the two germline ends. CDR3 length: 14 residues. Germline CDR1 is SGHTA and CDR2 is FQGNSA. CDR3 bases: TGTGCCAGCAGTCCTCAATTATTGAGTGAGACCCAGTACTTC. As protein: CASSPQLLSETQYF.

The J gene is TRBJ2-3, the V gene TRBV7-6; 8 bases align to TRBD2. Trimming removed 5 bases from V and 6 bases from J; junction bases left unmatched: 13. The CDR3 loop spans 16 amino acids. Germline assignment: CDR1 SGHVS and CDR2 FNYEAQ. CDR3 region: CASSPATGGPLDTQYF. CDR3 in DNA: TGTGCCAGCAGCCCCGCAACGGGGGGGCCTCTCGATACGCAGTATTTT.

This clone was counted a single time. This chain connects TRBV7-2 to TRBJ2-5, with 7 bases identical to TRBD1. The junction had 8 bases not matched to a gene; V was cut back by 5 bases and J by 2 bases. This CDR3 region has 15 residues. Germline lookup yields CDR1 SGHTA and CDR2 FQGNSA. CDR3 sequence (DNA): TGTGCCAGCAGCGGTCGGGACAGACAGCAAGAGACCCAGTACTTC. Translated: CASSGRDRQQETQYF.

V and J are TRBV14 and TRBJ1-5; D is perhaps TRBD1 (6 bases). The germline CDR1 and CDR2 sequences are SGHDN and FVKESK. CDR3 length: 13 amino acids. Trimming pared 4 bases from V and 4 bases from J, leaving 8 bases between. The CDR3 DNA sequence: TGTGCCAGCAGCCCACAGGGAAATCAGCCCCAGCATTTT. This gives the protein CASSPQGNQPQHF.

Written as DNA, the CDR3 is TGTGCCATCAGTGAGTGGGGGGGCAATAATGAAAAACTGTTTTTT. Translated: CAISEWGGNNEKLFF. The chain recombines TRBV10-3 with TRBJ1-4; D is perhaps TRBD1 (6 bases). Germline V gene sequence: CDR1 ENHRY, CDR2 SYGVKD. There are 15 residues in the CDR3. V dropped 1 base and J dropped 4 bases, with 10 bases sitting between them.

The rearrangement uses TRBV27 and TRBJ1-1; maybe TRBD1 (5 bases). V dropped 5 bases and J dropped 10 bases, with 11 bases sitting between them. The CDR3 loop spans 11 amino acids. CDR1 is MNHEY, CDR2 SMNVEV, per germline (reference sequence). The CDR3 DNA follows: TGTGCCAGCAGTCAGGGATTGGGAGCTTTCTTT. The encoded protein is CASSQGLGAFF.

V gene TRBV7-9 combines with J gene TRBJ2-1; the match to TRBD2 covers 14 bases. Germline CDR1 SEHNR, CDR2 FQNEAQ (reference sequence). J lost 0 bases, V lost 5 bases, and 6 bases had no gene match. CDR3 length equals 18 residues. The CDR3 spells CASSGTSGGPGSYNEQFF. Written as DNA, the CDR3 is TGTGCCAGCAGCGGGACTAGCGGGGGCCCGGGCTCCTACAATGAGCAGTTCTTC.

The chain combines TRBV4-3 with TRBJ2-3; D perhaps matches TRBD1 (5 bases). The CDR3 covers 15 residues. V lost 0 bases to trimming and J lost 7 bases, with 14 bases between them. The V gene's germline CDR1 is LGHNA and CDR2 YSLEER. CDR3 sequence reads: CASSQDWGGAYTQYF. The DNA for the CDR3 is TGCGCCAGCAGCCAAGATTGGGGCGGCGCTTATACGCAGTATTTT.

V is TRBV7-8 and J is TRBJ1-1, with no clear D. The CDR3 covers 15 residues. V was trimmed by 5 bases and J by 4 bases, leaving 17 bases between them. Germline V gene sequence: CDR1 SGHVS, CDR2 FQNEAQ. The CDR3 sequence is CASSTPTTSGTEAFF. The CDR3 DNA reads as TGTGCCAGCAGCACCCCGACCACGTCGGGCACTGAAGCTTTCTTT.

J is TRBJ2-5 and V is TRBV9, with 7 bases that match TRBD1. The CDR3 has 14 residues. CDR1 and CDR2 from the germline V gene are SGDLS and YYNGEE. Unmatched junction bases numbered 6, after V lost 4 bases and J lost 3 bases. The CDR3 spells CASSYRQGEETQYF. In DNA form, the CDR3 reads TGTGCCAGCAGCTACCGACAGGGTGAAGAGACCCAGTACTTC.

This rearrangement joins TRBV7-2 to TRBJ1-1; 8 bases fit TRBD1. The CDR3 is 14 residues long. J gave up 4 bases and V 3 bases, and 4 bases lay outside the gene matches. The germline gives CDR1 SGHTA, CDR2 FQGNSA. In nucleotides, the CDR3 is TGTGCCAGCAGCTTCAACAGGGGGACCACTGAAGCTTTCTTT. This sequence encodes CASSFNRGTTEAFF. The full variable domain, with the rest looked up from reference TRBV7-2 and TRBJ1-1, is GAGVSQSPSNKVTEKGKDVELRCDPISGHTALYWYRQSLGQGLEFLIYFQGNSAPDKSGLPSDRFSAERTGGSVSTLTIQRTQQEDSAVYLCASSFNRGTTEAFFGQGTRLTVV.